Below, 9 T cell receptor beta chains from the same sample are listed, as sequenced in a study of cytomegalovirus exposure and HLA in healthy donors (TCRdb year 2017). The receptor library was made with the immunoSEQ multiplex PCR assay. The source is immuneACCESS, and TCRdb retained only in-frame sequences with V and J called. Part of the clones is not carried over; for the studies checked, unresolved V genes explain less than half of this, and the remainder is unexplained. Recorded for this sample are about 360,000 clones; roughly 90% of them occurred a single time. Roughly 0.83% of the sample is in the top ten clones. Specimen: PBMCs. These receptors all stem from a woman aged 18 to 35 in good health and CMV-seronegative.

The V call is TRBV11-2, the J call TRBJ2-3; possible D gene TRBD2, 6 bases. Germline loops: CDR1 SGHAT, CDR2 FQNNGV. Trimming stripped 5 bases from V and 1 base from J, with 22 bases between. The CDR3 is made up of 18 amino acids. CDR3 residues: CASSPQGGVGVRTDTQYF. CDR3 sequence (DNA): TGTGCCAGCAGCCCCCAGGGAGGTGTAGGGGTTCGCACAGATACGCAGTATTTT.

A note on this clone: A single base is all that separates this from a far larger clone, so a read error is likely. J is TRBJ1-1 and V is TRBV7-2, with D unresolved. Germline V gene lookup returns CDR1 SGHTA and CDR2 FQGNSA. CDR3 length: 13 amino acids. The V gene lost 3 bases and the J gene lost 1 base, with 6 bases spanning the gap. The CDR3 sequence: CASSFSQNTEAFF. As DNA, the CDR3 is TGTGCCAGCAGCTTCAGTCAGAACACTGAAGCTTTCTTT.

The genes are TRBV27 and TRBJ1-2, with TRBD1 as a possible D gene (5 bases). The CDR3 sequence is 12 residues long. In germline, CDR1 is MNHEY, CDR2 SMNVEV (reference sequence). Trimming took off 5 bases at V and 4 bases at J, with 8 bases between the two ends. The chain's CDR3 is CASSRQGYGYTF. The CDR3 DNA sequence: TGTGCCAGCAGTCGCCAGGGCTATGGCTACACCTTC.

The rearrangement joins TRBV11-2 to TRBJ2-7; 8 bases are shared with TRBD2. Trimming took 5 bases from V and 2 from J; bases not matched to a gene: 5. The CDR3 loop spans 14 amino acids. CDR1 is SGHAT, CDR2 FQNNGV, per germline. DNA for the CDR3: TGTGCCAGCAGCCCCGGGGGGGGAGCCTACGAGCAGTACTTC. Amino acid sequence: CASSPGGGAYEQYF.

The chain employs TRBV5-5 and TRBJ2-4, with D possibly matching TRBD1 (6 bases). Deletions cut 3 bases from V and 3 bases from J, with 16 bases between. The CDR3 consists of 16 residues. CDR1 and CDR2 (germline): SGHKS, YYEKEE (reference sequence). The chain's CDR3 is CASSWVLRTDKNIQYF. In DNA form, the CDR3 reads TGTGCCAGCAGCTGGGTTTTAAGGACAGACAAAAACATTCAGTACTTC.

This clone was detected only a few times. The chain is built from TRBV7-9 and TRBJ2-5, with D perhaps matching TRBD1 (6 bases). With 8 bases removed from V and 6 bases from J, the gap between germline ends came to 19 bases. This CDR3 contains 14 residues. The germline V gene encodes CDR1 SEHNR and CDR2 FQNEAQ (reference sequence). The CDR3, as DNA: TGTGCCAGCCTCGAAGGGACACGCGGTCAGACCCAGTACTTC. As protein: CASLEGTRGQTQYF. The variable domain in full, completed from reference TRBV7-9 and TRBJ2-5, reads DTGVSQNPRHKITKRGQNVTFRCDPISEHNRLYWYRQTLGQGPEFLTYFQNEAQLEKSRLLSDRFSAERPKGSFSTLEIQRTEQGDSAMYLCASLEGTRGQTQYFGPGTRLLVL.

CDR3 in amino acids: CASSLVTGYYGYTF. CDR3 coding DNA: TGTGCCAGCAGCTTAGTGACAGGGTACTATGGCTACACCTTC. The V gene is TRBV7-8, the J gene TRBJ1-2; 7 nucleotides align to TRBD1. The germline V gene encodes CDR1 SGHVS and CDR2 FQNEAQ. After removal of 1 base from V and 3 bases from J, the junction contained 2 bases not matched to a gene. This CDR3 comprises 14 residues. The full variable domain, with the rest looked up from reference TRBV7-8 and TRBJ1-2, is GAGVSQSPRYKVAKRGQDVALRCDPISGHVSLFWYQQALGQGPEFLTYFQNEAQLDKSGLPSDRFFAERPEGSVSTLKIQRTQQEDSAVYLCASSLVTGYYGYTFGSGTRLTVV.

V is TRBV6-1 and J is TRBJ1-5; 7 bases agree with TRBD1. The CDR3 contains 16 residues. With 4 bases clipped from V and 0 bases from J, the junction kept 6 bases outside the gene matches. In germline, CDR1 is MNHNS, CDR2 SASEGT. Here the CDR3 reads CASSAGQPYSNQPQHF. The CDR3 bases are TGTGCCAGCAGTGCGGGACAGCCCTATAGCAATCAGCCCCAGCATTTT.

This clone was recorded only once. V usage is TRBV7-8 and J usage is TRBJ2-7; D is uncertain. Trimming stripped 5 bases from V and 3 bases from J, with 11 bases between. The CDR3 is 13 residues long. CDR1 and CDR2 (germline): SGHVS, FQNEAQ. The CDR3 protein is CASSDSTVYEQYF. CDR3 nucleotide sequence: TGTGCCAGCAGCGACTCGACCGTCTACGAGCAGTACTTC.